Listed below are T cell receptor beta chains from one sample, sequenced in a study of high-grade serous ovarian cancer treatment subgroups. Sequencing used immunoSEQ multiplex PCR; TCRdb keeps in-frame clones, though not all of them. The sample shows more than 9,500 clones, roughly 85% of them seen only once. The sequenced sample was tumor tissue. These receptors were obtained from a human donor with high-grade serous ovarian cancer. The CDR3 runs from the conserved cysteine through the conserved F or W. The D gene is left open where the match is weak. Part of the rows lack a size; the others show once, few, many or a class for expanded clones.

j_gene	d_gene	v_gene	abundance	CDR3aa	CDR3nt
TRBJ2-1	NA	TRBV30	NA	CAWSASTGYNEQFF	TGTGCCTGGAGTGCCTCGACAGGATACAATGAGCAGTTCTTC
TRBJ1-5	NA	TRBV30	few	CAWSVNDQPQHF	TGTGCCTGGAGTGTAAATGATCAGCCCCAGCATTTT
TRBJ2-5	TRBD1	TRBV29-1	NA	CSEGQGVRETQYF	TGCAGCGAAGGACAGGGGGTAAGGGAGACCCAGTACTTC
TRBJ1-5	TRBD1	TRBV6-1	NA	CASSGPDRGLVSSNQPQHF	TGTGCCAGCAGTGGACCGGACAGGGGGTTAGTGTCGAGCAATCAGCCCCAGCATTTT
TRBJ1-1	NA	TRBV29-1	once	CSVERHLNTEAFF	TGCAGCGTTGAAAGACACTTGAACACTGAAGCTTTCTTT
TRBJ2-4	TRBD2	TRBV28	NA	CASSQSGGAVLAVKNIQYF	TGTGCCAGCAGTCAAAGCGGGGGGGCGGTTTTGGCTGTCAAAAACATTCAGTACTTC
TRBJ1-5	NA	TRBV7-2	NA	CASSPVFRQPQHF	TGTGCCAGCAGCCCCGTATTCCGTCAGCCCCAGCATTTT
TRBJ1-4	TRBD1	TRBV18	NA	CASSPGLDRANEKLFF	TGTGCCAGCTCACCGGGGTTGGACAGGGCAAATGAAAAACTGTTTTTT
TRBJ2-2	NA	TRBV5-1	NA	CASSLGRGLEEGELFF	TGCGCCAGCAGCTTGGGTCGCGGGCTTGAGGAGGGGGAGCTGTTTTTT
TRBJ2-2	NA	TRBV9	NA	CASSVVPGANTGELFF	TGTGCCAGCAGCGTAGTGCCGGGGGCGAACACCGGGGAGCTGTTTTTT
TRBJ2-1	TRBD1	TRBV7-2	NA	CASSKSGTDYNEQFF	TGTGCCAGCAGCAAGTCCGGGACAGACTACAATGAGCAGTTCTTC
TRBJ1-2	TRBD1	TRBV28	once	CASGTGVYYGYTF	TGTGCCAGCGGGACAGGGGTCTACTATGGCTACACCTTC
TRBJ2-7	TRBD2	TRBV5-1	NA	CASSRTSGVSYEQYF	TGCGCCAGCAGCCGGACTAGCGGGGTCTCCTACGAGCAGTACTTC
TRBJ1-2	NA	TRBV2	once	CASSPTFSASVYGYTF	TGTGCCAGCAGCCCGACCTTTTCGGCCTCTGTCTATGGCTACACCTTC
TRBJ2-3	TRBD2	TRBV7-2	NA	CASSSRTSQSDTQYF	TGTGCCAGCAGCTCCCGGACTAGCCAGTCAGATACGCAGTATTTT
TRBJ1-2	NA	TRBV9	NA	CASSALQGIDYGYTF	TGTGCCAGCAGCGCCCTACAGGGTATTGACTATGGCTACACCTTC
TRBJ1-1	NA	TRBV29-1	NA	CSIEGQMNTEAFF	TGCAGCATTGAAGGACAGATGAACACTGAAGCTTTCTTT
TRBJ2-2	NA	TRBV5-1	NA	CASSFGALDTGELFF	TGCGCCAGCAGCTTTGGAGCGTTAGACACCGGGGAGCTGTTTTTT
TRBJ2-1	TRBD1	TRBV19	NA	CASRDRGTYNEQFF	TGTGCCAGTAGGGACAGGGGGACTTACAATGAGCAGTTCTTC
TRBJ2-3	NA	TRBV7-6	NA	CASTLTWGPQDTQYF	TGTGCCAGCACCCTTACCTGGGGCCCACAGGATACGCAGTATTTT
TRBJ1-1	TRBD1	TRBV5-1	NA	CASRPGTENTEAFF	TGCGCCAGCAGGCCCGGGACAGAGAACACTGAAGCTTTCTTT